The present T cell receptor (beta chain) was sequenced within a study of T cells in Graves' hyperthyroidism and ophthalmopathy. The V end lost 2 bases, the J end lost 5 bases, and 15 bases lay between the germline ends. Germline CDR1 reads SEHNR; CDR2 reads FQNEAQ (reference sequence). The CDR3 covers 15 residues. Individuals with ophthalmopathy presented a Clinical Activity Score of at least 3, a NOSPECS grade of at least 4 and a duration under 3 months. This clonotype was counted a few times. Its antigen is undetermined. Study outcomes and limitations: Separation of ophthalmopathy from stable hyperthyroidism was achieved by a 13 V-J model. The majority of expanded thyroid clonotypes above 0.001 also appeared in blood.

It was RNA transcripts that yielded the amplified TCR beta CDR3 regions. Carried out on the TCR CDR3, a first-round RT-PCR used the HTBI primer set. TCRdb ran MiXCR on the multiplex PCR reads and lists one entry per CDR3 protein. The sample contains approximately 400,000 distinct CDR3 sequences, approximately 15% of which appear only once. The chain uses TRBV7-9 and TRBJ2-5; D assignment may be TRBD1 or TRBD2 (6 bases each). The sequence was collected from a woman aged 30 to 39 with Graves' ophthalmopathy. The sample consisted of blood. CDR3 sequence reads: CASSLLQGGGETQYF. As DNA, the CDR3 is TGTGCCAGCAGCTTATTACAGGGCGGAGGGGAGACCCAGTACTTC.